This T cell receptor beta chain emerged from a study of blood T cell repertoires in COVID-19. Study details: COVID-19 samples, acute and convalescent, were from the United States, Italy and Spain.

CDR3 length: 13 residues. Per the germline V gene, CDR1 is MNHNY and CDR2 is SVGAGI (reference sequence). With 6 bases removed from V and 4 bases from J, the gap between germline ends came to 12 bases. The protocol was immunoSEQ multiplex PCR, while the TCRdb copy is restricted to in-frame clones and leaves out a portion. Here the sample spans roughly 51,000 clones, 90% being singletons. This chain joins TRBV6-6 and TRBJ1-2; unclear D gene. The sequence was collected from a man between 70 and 80 years old with acute or convalescent COVID-19. Material for sequencing was peripheral blood. Here the CDR3 DNA reads TGTGCCAGCAGACCCACGGGAGGCTATGGCTACACCTTC. This translates into CASRPTGGYGYTF.